The 16 T cell receptor beta chains below were found in one sample sequenced in a study of cytomegalovirus exposure and HLA in healthy donors. Amplification used 60 Vbeta primers and 13 Jbeta primers. TCRdb keeps only in-frame clones here, not all; method: immunoSEQ multiplex PCR. The sample holds roughly 140,000 clones, 65% to 85% seen once. The material sequenced was PBMCs. The receptors derive from a woman between 40 and 50 years old in good health and CMV-seropositive.

The chain recombines TRBV10-3 with TRBJ1-1; 10 bases match TRBD1. V was clipped by 4 bases and J by 5 bases; unmatched bases: 4. The CDR3 is 14 residues long. The germline gives CDR1 ENHRY, CDR2 SYGVKD. Here the CDR3 reads CAISVRTGGTEAFF. CDR3 nucleotide sequence: TGTGCCATCAGTGTGCGGACAGGGGGAACTGAAGCTTTCTTT.

This chain joins TRBV2 and TRBJ1-2; possible D gene TRBD1, 6 bases. The V gene lost 2 bases and the J gene lost 3 bases, with 10 bases spanning the gap. Germline values: CDR1 SNHLY, CDR2 FYNNEI. This CDR3 is built from 14 residues. The CDR3 loop is CASSEYGQHYGYTF. For the CDR3, the DNA is TGTGCCAGCAGTGAATACGGACAGCACTATGGCTACACCTTC. Full variable domain (remainder filled in from reference TRBV2 and TRBJ1-2): EPEVTQTPSHQVTQMGQEVILRCVPISNHLYFYWYRQILGQKVEFLVSFYNNEISEKSEIFDDQFSVERPDGSNFTLKIRSTKLEDSAMYFCASSEYGQHYGYTFGSGTRLTVV.

Concerning this clone: A junction end diverges from the germline sequence, so it may reflect a read error. The sample contains more than one DNA sequence encoding this CDR3. The chain links TRBV28 to TRBJ2-6; 9 bases are a match to TRBD2. This CDR3 is 16 amino acids long. Per germline, CDR1 MDHEN and CDR2 SYDVKM. The chain's CDR3 is CASRTLAGAGANVLTF. DNA for the CDR3: TGTGCTAGCAGAACTTTAGCGGGGGCTGGGGCCAACGTCCTGACTTTC.

The chain recombines TRBV6-5 with TRBJ1-6, with 9 bases matching TRBD1. The ends lost 2 bases at V and 8 bases at J; junction bases unmatched: 4. Looked up from germline, CDR1 is MNHEY and CDR2 is SVGAGI. This CDR3 spans 15 amino acids. The CDR3 protein is CASSYGTGFHSPLHF. The CDR3 nucleotides are TGTGCCAGCAGTTACGGGACAGGGTTCCATTCACCCCTCCACTTT.

The chain couples TRBV2 to TRBJ2-5; 14 bases are shared with TRBD2. J was trimmed by 4 bases and V by 4 bases; bases with no gene match: 5. The CDR3 extends over 16 amino acids. Germline V CDR1 and CDR2: SNHLY, FYNNEI. CDR3 nucleotides: TGTGCCAGCAGTGGACTAGCGGGGGGGCAGGGAGAGACCCAGTACTTC. It encodes CASSGLAGGQGETQYF.

The chain couples TRBV28 to TRBJ1-5; a possible D gene is TRBD1 (6 bases). This CDR3 spans 17 amino acids. Trimming removed 2 bases from V and 6 bases from J, with 20 bases in between. Germline-derived CDR1 and CDR2 are MDHEN and SYDVKM. Here the CDR3 DNA reads TGTGCCAGCAGTTTACAGCAGGGGTTTGGGGAGGGTCAGCCCCAGCATTTT. This translates into CASSLQQGFGEGQPQHF. Filled out from reference TRBV28 and TRBJ1-5, the complete variable domain reads DVKVTQSSRYLVKRTGEKVFLECVQDMDHENMFWYRQDPGLGLRLIYFSYDVKMKEKGDIPEGYSVSREKKERFSLILESASTNQTSMYLCASSLQQGFGEGQPQHFGDGTRLSIL.

The chain couples TRBV28 to TRBJ2-5, with 7 bases that match TRBD1. CDR1 and CDR2 (germline): MDHEN, SYDVKM. CDR3 length: 12 amino acids. V lost 9 bases, J lost 4 bases, and 5 bases stayed unmatched. CDR3 nucleotides: TGTGCCAGTACCGGGACAGTAGAGACCCAGTACTTC. This codes for CASTGTVETQYF.

A single count supports this clone. This chain uses TRBV5-1 with TRBJ2-3; the match to TRBD2 covers 7 bases. Germline CDR1 and CDR2: SGHRS and YFSETQ. The CDR3 extends over 15 amino acids. V gave up 3 bases and J gave up 0 bases; unmatched junction bases: 4. CDR3 DNA sequence: TGCGCCAGCAGCTCCGCGGGGGTCAGCACAGATACGCAGTATTTT. It encodes CASSSAGVSTDTQYF.

The genes are TRBV10-3 and TRBJ2-7; D gene uncertain. The germline gives CDR1 ENHRY, CDR2 SYGVKD. V was cut by 2 bases and J by 4 bases, with 15 bases left in between. The CDR3 runs 15 residues. CDR3 sequence: CAISEVDAAGYEQYF. Here the CDR3 DNA reads TGTGCCATCAGTGAGGTAGACGCGGCCGGTTACGAGCAGTACTTC.

V gene TRBV28 combines with J gene TRBJ1-2; a possible D gene is TRBD1 (6 bases). The CDR3 spans 12 residues. V gave up 6 bases and J gave up 5 bases, with 10 bases separating them. CDR1 and CDR2 (germline): MDHEN, SYDVKM. CDR3 nucleotide sequence: TGTGCCAGCAGGGAAAGGGGGTATGGCTACACCTTC. Translation gives CASRERGYGYTF.

The J gene is TRBJ2-2, the V gene TRBV18, with 8 bases lining up with TRBD1. CDR3 size: 18 residues. Germline lookup yields CDR1 KGHSH and CDR2 LQKENI. J gave up 0 bases and V 1 base, and 7 bases lay outside the gene matches. CDR3 in DNA: TGTGCCAGCTCACCACATTCTTTGACAGGGGCGAACACCGGGGAGCTGTTTTTT. Encoded protein: CASSPHSLTGANTGELFF.

This clone appeared many times. The CDR3 sequence: CASSLDRGRYGYTF. The CDR3 nucleotides are TGTGCCAGCAGTTTGGACAGGGGGAGGTATGGCTACACCTTC. This chain links TRBV7-9 with TRBJ1-2, with 10 bases identical to TRBD1. The CDR3 has 14 amino acids. Germline values: CDR1 SEHNR, CDR2 FQNEAQ (reference sequence). The trim removed 6 bases at V and 5 bases at J, leaving 6 bases unmatched.

V usage is TRBV12-5 and J usage is TRBJ1-4, with TRBD1 identical over 8 bases. Losses at the gene ends were 1 base for V and 0 bases for J; bases not matched to a gene: 1. Germline V gene lookup returns CDR1 LGHNT and CDR2 FRNRAP. CDR3 size: 16 residues. The CDR3 DNA follows: TGTGCTAGTGGTTTGGGGACAGGGACAACTAATGAAAAACTGTTTTTT. Translated, it gives CASGLGTGTTNEKLFF.

CDR3: CASSSERGAIDTQYF. CDR3 nucleotides: TGTGCCAGCAGCTCAGAGCGGGGGGCAATAGATACGCAGTATTTT. This chain connects TRBV5-4 to TRBJ2-3; the match to TRBD2 covers 9 bases. The germline V gene has CDR1 SGHNT and CDR2 YYREEE (reference sequence). The V segment lost 3 bases and the J segment 5 bases; nucleotides outside the gene matches: 7. The CDR3 has 15 amino acids.

This chain uses TRBV11-1 with TRBJ1-5, with TRBD1 as a possible D gene (5 bases). This CDR3 is 18 amino acids long. The V gene lost 6 bases and the J gene lost 0 bases, with 21 bases spanning the gap. Germline V gene data show CDR1 as SGHAT and CDR2 as FQDESV (reference sequence). In DNA form, the CDR3 reads TGTGCCAGCAGGGGGGGAAAATCGAGGGTTTATAGCAATCAGCCCCAGCATTTT. Translation: CASRGGKSRVYSNQPQHF. Combining the CDR3 with reference TRBV11-1 and TRBJ1-5 gives the whole variable domain EAEVAQSPRYKITEKSQAVAFWCDPISGHATLYWYRQILGQGPELLVQFQDESVVDDSQLPKDRFSAERLKGVDSTLKIQPAELGDSAMYLCASRGGKSRVYSNQPQHFGDGTRLSIL.

The gene calls are TRBV5-1 and TRBJ2-1, with a weak D call TRBD2 (6 bases). The CDR3 contains 18 residues. V shed 4 bases and J shed 0 bases, with 20 bases lying between them. Per germline, CDR1 SGHRS and CDR2 YFSETQ. Here the CDR3 reads CASSPGGTSPVSYNEQFF. Here the CDR3 DNA reads TGCGCCAGCAGCCCGGGCGGGACCAGTCCCGTCTCCTACAATGAGCAGTTCTTC.